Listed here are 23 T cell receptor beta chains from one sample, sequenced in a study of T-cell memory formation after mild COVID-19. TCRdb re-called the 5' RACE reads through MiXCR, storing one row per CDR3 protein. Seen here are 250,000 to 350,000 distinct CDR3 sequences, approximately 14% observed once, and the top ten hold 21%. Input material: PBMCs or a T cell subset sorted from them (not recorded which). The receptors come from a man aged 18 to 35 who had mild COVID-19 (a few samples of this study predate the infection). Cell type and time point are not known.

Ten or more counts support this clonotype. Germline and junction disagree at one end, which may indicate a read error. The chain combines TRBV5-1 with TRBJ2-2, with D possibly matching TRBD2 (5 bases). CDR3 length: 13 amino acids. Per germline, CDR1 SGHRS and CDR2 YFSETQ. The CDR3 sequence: CASSGRDTGELFF. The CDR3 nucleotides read TGTGCCAGCAGTGGGCGGGACACCGGGGAGCTGTTTTTT.

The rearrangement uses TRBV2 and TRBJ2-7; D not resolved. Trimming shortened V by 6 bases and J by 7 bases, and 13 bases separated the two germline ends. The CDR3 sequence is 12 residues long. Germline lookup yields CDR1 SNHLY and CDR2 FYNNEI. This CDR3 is CASRADVGEQYV. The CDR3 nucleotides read TGTGCCAGCAGGGCGGACGTCGGGGAGCAGTACGTC.

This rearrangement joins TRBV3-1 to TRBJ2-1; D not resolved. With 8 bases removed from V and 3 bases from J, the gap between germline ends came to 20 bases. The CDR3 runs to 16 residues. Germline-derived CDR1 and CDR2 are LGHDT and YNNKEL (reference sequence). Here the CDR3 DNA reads TGTGCCAGCCGGCGGAACGGCGCACCAAGCTACAATGAGCAGTTCTTC. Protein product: CASRRNGAPSYNEQFF.

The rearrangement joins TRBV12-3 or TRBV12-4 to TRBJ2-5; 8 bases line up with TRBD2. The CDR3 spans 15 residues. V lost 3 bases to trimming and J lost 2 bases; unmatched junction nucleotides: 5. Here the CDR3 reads CASSFPRGGQETQYF. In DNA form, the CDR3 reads TGTGCCAGCAGTTTCCCCCGGGGGGGGCAAGAGACCCAGTACTTC.

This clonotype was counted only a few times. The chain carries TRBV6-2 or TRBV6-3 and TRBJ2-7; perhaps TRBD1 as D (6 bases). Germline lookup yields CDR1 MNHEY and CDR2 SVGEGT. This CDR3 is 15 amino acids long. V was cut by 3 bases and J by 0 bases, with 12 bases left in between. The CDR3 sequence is CASSYGDNLSYEQYV. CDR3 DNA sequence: TGTGCCAGCAGTTATGGGGACAACCTCTCCTACGAGCAGTACGTC.

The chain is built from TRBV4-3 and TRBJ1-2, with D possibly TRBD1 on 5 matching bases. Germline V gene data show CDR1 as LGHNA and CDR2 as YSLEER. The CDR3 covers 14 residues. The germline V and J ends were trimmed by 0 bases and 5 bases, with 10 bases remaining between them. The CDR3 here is CASSQEWGVYGYTF. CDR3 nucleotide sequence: TGCGCCAGCAGCCAAGAATGGGGCGTGTATGGCTACACCTTC.

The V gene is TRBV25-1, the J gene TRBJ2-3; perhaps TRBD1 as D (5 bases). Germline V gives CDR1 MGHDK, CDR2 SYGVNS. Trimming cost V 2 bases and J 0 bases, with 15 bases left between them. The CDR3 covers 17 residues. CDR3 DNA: TGTGCCAGCAGTGAACCTTGGGGCAGGGCCAGCACAGATACGCAGTATTTT. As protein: CASSEPWGRASTDTQYF.

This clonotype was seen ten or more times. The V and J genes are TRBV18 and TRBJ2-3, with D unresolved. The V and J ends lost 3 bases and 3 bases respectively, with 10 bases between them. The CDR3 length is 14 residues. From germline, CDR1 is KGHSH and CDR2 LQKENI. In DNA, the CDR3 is TGTGCCAGCTCACCGCAGCTTGGAACAGATACGCAGTATTTT. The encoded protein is CASSPQLGTDTQYF. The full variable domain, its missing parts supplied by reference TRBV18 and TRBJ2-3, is NAGVMQNPRHLVRRRGQEARLRCSPMKGHSHVYWYRQLPEEGLKFMVYLQKENIIDESGMPKERFSAEFPKEGPSILRIQQVVRGDSAAYFCASSPQLGTDTQYFGPGTRLTVL.

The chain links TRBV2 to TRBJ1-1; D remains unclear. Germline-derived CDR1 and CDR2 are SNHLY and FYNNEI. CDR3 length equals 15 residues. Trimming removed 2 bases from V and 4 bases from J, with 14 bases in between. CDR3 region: CASSEIQGWLTEAFF. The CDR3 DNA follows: TGTGCCAGCAGTGAAATACAAGGGTGGCTCACTGAAGCTTTCTTT.

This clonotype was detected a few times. In DNA, the CDR3 is TGTGCCACCAGTGGGACAGGGACAGATACGCAGTATTTT. Translating gives CATSGTGTDTQYF. V and J are TRBV24-1 and TRBJ2-3; 8 bases align to TRBD1. The CDR3 length is 13 residues. The germline V gene has CDR1 KGHDR and CDR2 SFDVKD. V lost 5 bases, J lost 3 bases, and 0 bases stayed unmatched.

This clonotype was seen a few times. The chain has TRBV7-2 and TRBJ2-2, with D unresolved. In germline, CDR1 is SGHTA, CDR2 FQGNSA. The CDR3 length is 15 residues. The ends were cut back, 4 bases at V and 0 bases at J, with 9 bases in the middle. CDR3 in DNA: TGTGCCAGCAGCTATAGACGGTCGAACACCGGGGAGCTGTTTTTT. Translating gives CASSYRRSNTGELFF.

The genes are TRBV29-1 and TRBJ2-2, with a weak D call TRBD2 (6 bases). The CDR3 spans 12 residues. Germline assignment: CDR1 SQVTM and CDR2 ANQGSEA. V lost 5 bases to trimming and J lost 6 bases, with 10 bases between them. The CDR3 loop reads CSVRRDSGELFF. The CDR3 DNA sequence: TGCAGCGTTAGGAGGGATTCCGGGGAGCTGTTTTTT.

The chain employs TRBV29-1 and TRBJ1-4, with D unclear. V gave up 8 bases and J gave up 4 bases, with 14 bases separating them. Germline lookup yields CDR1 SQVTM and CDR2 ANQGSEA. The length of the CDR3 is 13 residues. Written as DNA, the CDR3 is TGCAGCATGCGACGGACTAATAATGAAAAACTGTTTTTT. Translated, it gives CSMRRTNNEKLFF.

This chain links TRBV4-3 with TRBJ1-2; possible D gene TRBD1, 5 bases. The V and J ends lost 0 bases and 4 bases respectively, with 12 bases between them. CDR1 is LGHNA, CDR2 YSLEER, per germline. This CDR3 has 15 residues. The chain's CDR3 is CASSQDSAGSYGYTF. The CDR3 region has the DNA TGCGCCAGCAGCCAAGATTCGGCAGGGAGCTATGGCTACACCTTC.

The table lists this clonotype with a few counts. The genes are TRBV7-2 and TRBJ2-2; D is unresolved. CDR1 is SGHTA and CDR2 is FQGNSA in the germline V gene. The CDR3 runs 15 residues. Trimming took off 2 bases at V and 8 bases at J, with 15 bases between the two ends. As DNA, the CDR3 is TGTGCCAGCAGCTTAAGCCAGGCCTTCGGGGGGGAGCTGTTTTTT. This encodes CASSLSQAFGGELFF.

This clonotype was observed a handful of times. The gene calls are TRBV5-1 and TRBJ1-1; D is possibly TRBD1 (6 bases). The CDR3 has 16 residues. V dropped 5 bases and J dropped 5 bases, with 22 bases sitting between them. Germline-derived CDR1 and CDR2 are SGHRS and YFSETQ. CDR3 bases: TGCGCCAGCAGTGCCCAACGTACAGGGATTGGAACTGAAGCTTTCTTT. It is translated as CASSAQRTGIGTEAFF.

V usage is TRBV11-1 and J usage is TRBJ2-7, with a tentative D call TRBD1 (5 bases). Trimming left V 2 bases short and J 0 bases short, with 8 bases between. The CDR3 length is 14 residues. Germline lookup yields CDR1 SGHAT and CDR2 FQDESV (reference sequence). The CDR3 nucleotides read TGTGCCAGCAGCTTACAGGGATACTCCTACGAGCAGTACGTC. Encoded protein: CASSLQGYSYEQYV.

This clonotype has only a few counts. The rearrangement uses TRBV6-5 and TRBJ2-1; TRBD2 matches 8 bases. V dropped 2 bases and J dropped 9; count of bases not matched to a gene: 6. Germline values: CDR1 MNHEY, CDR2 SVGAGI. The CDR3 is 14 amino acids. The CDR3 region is CASSYGAGVREQFF. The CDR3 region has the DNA TGTGCCAGCAGTTACGGAGCGGGGGTTCGTGAGCAGTTCTTC.

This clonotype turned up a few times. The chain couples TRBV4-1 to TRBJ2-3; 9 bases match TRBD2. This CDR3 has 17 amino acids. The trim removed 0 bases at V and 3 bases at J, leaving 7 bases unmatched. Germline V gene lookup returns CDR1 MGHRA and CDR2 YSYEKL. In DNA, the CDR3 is TGCGCCAGCAGCCAAGAACTAACAGCGGGGGGTACAGATACGCAGTATTTT. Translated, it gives CASSQELTAGGTDTQYF.

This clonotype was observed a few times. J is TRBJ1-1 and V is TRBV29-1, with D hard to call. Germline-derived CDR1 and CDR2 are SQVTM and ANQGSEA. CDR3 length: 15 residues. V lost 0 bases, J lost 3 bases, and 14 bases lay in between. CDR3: CSVEDRSLGDTEAFF. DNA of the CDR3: TGCAGCGTTGAAGATCGTTCTCTCGGCGACACTGAAGCTTTCTTT.

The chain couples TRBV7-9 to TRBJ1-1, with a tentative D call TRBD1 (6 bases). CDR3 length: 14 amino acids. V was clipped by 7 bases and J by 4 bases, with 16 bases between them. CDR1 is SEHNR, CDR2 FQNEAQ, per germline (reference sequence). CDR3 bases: TGTGCCAGCACCCTTGGGGGGGCGCCCACTGAAGCTTTCTTT. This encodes CASTLGGAPTEAFF. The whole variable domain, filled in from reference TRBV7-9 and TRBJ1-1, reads DTGVSQNPRHKITKRGQNVTFRCDPISEHNRLYWYRQTLGQGPEFLTYFQNEAQLEKSRLLSDRFSAERPKGSFSTLEIQRTEQGDSAMYLCASTLGGAPTEAFFGQGTRLTVV.

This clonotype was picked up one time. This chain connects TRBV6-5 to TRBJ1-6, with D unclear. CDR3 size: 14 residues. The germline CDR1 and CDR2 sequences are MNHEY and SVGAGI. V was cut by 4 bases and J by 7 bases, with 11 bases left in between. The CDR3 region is CASSLRTWNSPLHF. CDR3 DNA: TGTGCCAGCAGTTTACGGACCTGGAATTCACCCCTCCACTTT.

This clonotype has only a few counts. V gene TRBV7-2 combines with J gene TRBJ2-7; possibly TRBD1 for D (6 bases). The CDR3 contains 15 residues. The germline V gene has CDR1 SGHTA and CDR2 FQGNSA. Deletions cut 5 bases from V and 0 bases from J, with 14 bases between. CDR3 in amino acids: CASSENRESSYEQYF. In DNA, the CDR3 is TGTGCCAGCAGCGAAAACAGGGAGAGCTCCTACGAGCAGTACTTC.